This TCR beta chain is from a study of vaccination and CD4 T cells after COVID-19. Study overall: Each individual in the study obtained two doses of BNT162b2 or mRNA-1273 vaccine.

The CDR3 extends over 16 amino acids. CDR1 and CDR2 from the germline V gene are SGHTA and FQGTGA. Trimming shortened V by 1 base and J by 5 bases, and 14 bases separated the two germline ends. Sequence data for DNA of cultured CD4+ T cells were generated by the Oncomine TCR Beta short-read assay. Cultures of CD4+ T cells served as the source for extracting genomic DNA. Each CDR3 protein is one row after TCRdb ran MiXCR on the PCR reads. This sample carries some 5,400 distinct CDR3 sequences, around 50% of them seen once, and the ten largest clones take roughly 30%. Concerning this clonotype: What it recognizes is unknown.

Treatment of the sample: roughly 10-day PBMC culture with coronavirus spike peptide pools or control peptides (ViraFEST assay). General observations from the study: Convalescent patients displayed spike mono-reactivity in 304 of 307 vaccine-specific clones. The study found that a median approximately 83% of reactive clones in convalescent patients appeared only post-vaccination.

The chain has TRBV7-3 and TRBJ2-2; D uncertain. Sequences were obtained from CD4+ T cells from blood, cultured in vitro. This TCR derives from a human donor who had recovered from COVID-19. As DNA, the CDR3 is TGTGCCAGCAGCTTAAGTGGTGGCTATTCTACCGGGGAGCTGTTTTTT. This encodes CASSLSGGYSTGELFF.